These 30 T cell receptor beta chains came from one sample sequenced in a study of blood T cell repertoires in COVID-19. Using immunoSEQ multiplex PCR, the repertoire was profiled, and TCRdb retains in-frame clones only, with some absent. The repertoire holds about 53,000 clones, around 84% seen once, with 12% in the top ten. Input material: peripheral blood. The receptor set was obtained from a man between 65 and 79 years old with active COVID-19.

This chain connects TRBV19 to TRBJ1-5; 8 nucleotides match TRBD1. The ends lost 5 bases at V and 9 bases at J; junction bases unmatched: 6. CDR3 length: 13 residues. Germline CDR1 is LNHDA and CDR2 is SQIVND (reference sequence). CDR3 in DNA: TGTGCCAGTAGTGCACCAGGGGGCACGCCCCAGCATTTT. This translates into CASSAPGGTPQHF.

The CDR3 coding sequence is TGTGCCATCAGCCCCCAACACCTCCATGGCTACACCTTC. This gives the protein CAISPQHLHGYTF. The gene calls are TRBV10-3 and TRBJ1-2; no definite D call. Trimming stripped 6 bases from V and 6 bases from J, with 14 bases between. The CDR3 totals 13 residues. Germline loops: CDR1 ENHRY, CDR2 SYGVKD.

The CDR3 coding sequence is TGTGCCAGCAGAGAGGGGGGGGAGCCCCAGCATTTT. It specifies CASREGGEPQHF. V and J are TRBV12-3 or TRBV12-4 and TRBJ1-5, with D possibly TRBD1 on 6 matching bases. CDR3 length: 12 amino acids. V shed 6 bases and J shed 8 bases, with 11 bases lying between them.

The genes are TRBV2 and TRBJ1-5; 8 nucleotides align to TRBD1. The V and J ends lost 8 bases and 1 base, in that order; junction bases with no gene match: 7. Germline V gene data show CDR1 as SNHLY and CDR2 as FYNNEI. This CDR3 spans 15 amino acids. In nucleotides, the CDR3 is TGTGCCAGCGCTCTGGGACAGGCGAGCAATCAGCCCCAGCATTTT. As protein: CASALGQASNQPQHF.

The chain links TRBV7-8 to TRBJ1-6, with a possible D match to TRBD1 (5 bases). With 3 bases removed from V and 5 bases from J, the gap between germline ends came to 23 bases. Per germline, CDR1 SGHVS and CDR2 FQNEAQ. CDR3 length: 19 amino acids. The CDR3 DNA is TGTGCCAGCAGCTTGATTCGACAGTATGGTGGAGCTGATAATTCACCCCTCCACTTT. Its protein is CASSLIRQYGGADNSPLHF.

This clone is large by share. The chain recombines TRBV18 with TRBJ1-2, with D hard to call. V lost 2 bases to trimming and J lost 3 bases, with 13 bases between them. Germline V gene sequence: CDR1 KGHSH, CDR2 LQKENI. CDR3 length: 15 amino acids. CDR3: CASSPEGVYYYGYTF. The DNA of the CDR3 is TGTGCCAGCTCACCAGAGGGAGTGTACTACTATGGCTACACCTTC.

The CDR3 sequence: CASSYSTSGYNEQFF. DNA of the CDR3: TGTGCCAGCAGTTACTCGACTAGCGGTTACAATGAGCAGTTCTTC. The V and J genes are TRBV6-6 and TRBJ2-1; 9 nucleotides line up with TRBD2. Germline CDR1 is MNHNY and CDR2 is SVGAGI (reference sequence). The J segment lost 4 bases and the V segment lost 0 bases, leaving 1 base of the junction unmatched. The CDR3 loop spans 15 amino acids.

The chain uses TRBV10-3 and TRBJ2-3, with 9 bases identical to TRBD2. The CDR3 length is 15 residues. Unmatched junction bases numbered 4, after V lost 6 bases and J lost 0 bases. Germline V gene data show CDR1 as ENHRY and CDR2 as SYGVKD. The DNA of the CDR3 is TGTGCCATCAGCCCTACTAGCGGGAGCACAGATACGCAGTATTTT. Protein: CAISPTSGSTDTQYF.

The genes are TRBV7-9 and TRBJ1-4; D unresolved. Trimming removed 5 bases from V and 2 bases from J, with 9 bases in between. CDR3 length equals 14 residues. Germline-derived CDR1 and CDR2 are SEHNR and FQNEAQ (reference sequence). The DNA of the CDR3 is TGTGCCAGCAGCCCGTTTCGGACTAATGAAAAACTGTTTTTT. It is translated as CASSPFRTNEKLFF.

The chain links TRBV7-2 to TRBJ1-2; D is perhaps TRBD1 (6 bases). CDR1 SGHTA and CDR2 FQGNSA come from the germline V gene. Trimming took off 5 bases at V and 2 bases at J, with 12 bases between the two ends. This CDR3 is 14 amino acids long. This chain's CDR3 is CASSRNRENYGYTF. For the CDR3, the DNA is TGTGCCAGCAGCAGGAACAGGGAGAACTATGGCTACACCTTC.

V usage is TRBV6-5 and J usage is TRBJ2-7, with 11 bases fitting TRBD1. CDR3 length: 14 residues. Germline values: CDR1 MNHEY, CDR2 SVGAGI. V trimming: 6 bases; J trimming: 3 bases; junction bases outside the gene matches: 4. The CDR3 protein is CASRRTGGGYEQYF. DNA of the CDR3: TGTGCCAGCAGAAGGACAGGGGGCGGCTACGAGCAGTACTTC.

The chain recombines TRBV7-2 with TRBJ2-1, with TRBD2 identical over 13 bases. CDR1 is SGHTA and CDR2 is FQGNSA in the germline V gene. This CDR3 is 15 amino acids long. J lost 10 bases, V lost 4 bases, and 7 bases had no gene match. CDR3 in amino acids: CASSSGGLAGREQFF. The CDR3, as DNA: TGTGCCAGCAGCTCCGGGGGACTAGCGGGGAGGGAGCAGTTCTTC. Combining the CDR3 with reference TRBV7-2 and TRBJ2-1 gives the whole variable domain GAGVSQSPSNKVTEKGKDVELRCDPISGHTALYWYRQSLGQGLEFLIYFQGNSAPDKSGLPSDRFSAERTGGSVSTLTIQRTQQEDSAVYLCASSSGGLAGREQFFGPGTRLTVL.

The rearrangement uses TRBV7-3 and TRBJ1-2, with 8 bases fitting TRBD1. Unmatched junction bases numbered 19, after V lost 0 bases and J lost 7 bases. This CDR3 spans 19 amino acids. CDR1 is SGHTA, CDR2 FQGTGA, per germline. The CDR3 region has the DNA TGTGCCAGCAGCTTAACCAACAGGGGGACCCGCCTTGGGGCGGGTGGCTACACCTTC. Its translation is CASSLTNRGTRLGAGGYTF. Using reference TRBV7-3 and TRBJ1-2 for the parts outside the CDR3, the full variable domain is GAGVSQTPSNKVTEKGKYVELRCDPISGHTALYWYRQSLGQGPEFLIYFQGTGAADDSGLPNDRFFAVRPEGSVSTLKIQRTERGDSAVYLCASSLTNRGTRLGAGGYTFGSGTRLTVV.

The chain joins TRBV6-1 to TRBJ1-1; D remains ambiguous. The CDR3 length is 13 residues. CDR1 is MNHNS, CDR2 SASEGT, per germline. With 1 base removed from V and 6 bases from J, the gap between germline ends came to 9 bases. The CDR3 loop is CASSEGTRAEAFF. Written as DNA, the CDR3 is TGTGCCAGCAGTGAAGGAACCCGCGCTGAAGCTTTCTTT.

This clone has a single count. CDR3 sequence (DNA): TGTGCCACCAGTGACCCAGGCGGCAATCAGCCCCAGCATTTT. Its translation: CATSDPGGNQPQHF. The rearrangement uses TRBV24-1 and TRBJ1-5; D gene uncertain. The CDR3 length is 14 residues. The germline CDR1 and CDR2 sequences are KGHDR and SFDVKD. With 4 bases removed from V and 2 bases from J, the gap between germline ends came to 8 bases.

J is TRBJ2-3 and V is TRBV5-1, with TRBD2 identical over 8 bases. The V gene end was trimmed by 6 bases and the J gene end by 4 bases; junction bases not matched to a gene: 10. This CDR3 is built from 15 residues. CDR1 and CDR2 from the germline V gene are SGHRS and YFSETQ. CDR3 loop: CASNSGTRGPDTQYF. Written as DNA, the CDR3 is TGCGCCAGCAACTCCGGGACTAGGGGCCCAGATACGCAGTATTTT.

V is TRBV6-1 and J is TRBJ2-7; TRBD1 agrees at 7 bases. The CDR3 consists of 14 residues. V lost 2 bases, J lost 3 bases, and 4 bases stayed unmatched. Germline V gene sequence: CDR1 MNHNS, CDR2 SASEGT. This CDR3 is CASSETGASYEQYF. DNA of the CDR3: TGTGCCAGCAGTGAAACAGGGGCAAGCTACGAGCAGTACTTC.

CDR3 nucleotides: TGTGCCAGCAGCTTAGGGGGCAACCGCAACTATGGCTACACCTTC. As protein: CASSLGGNRNYGYTF. This chain links TRBV7-9 with TRBJ1-2; TRBD1 might be the D (5 bases). V was trimmed by 1 base and J by 2 bases, leaving 11 bases between them. This CDR3 is built from 15 residues. Looked up from germline, CDR1 is SEHNR and CDR2 is FQNEAQ (reference sequence).

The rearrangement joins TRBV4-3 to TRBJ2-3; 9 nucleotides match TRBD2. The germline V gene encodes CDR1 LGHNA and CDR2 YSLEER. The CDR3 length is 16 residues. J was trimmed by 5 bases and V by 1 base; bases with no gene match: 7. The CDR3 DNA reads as TGCGCCAGCAGCCAAGGGAGCGGGGGGCCCGGAGATACGCAGTATTTT. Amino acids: CASSQGSGGPGDTQYF.

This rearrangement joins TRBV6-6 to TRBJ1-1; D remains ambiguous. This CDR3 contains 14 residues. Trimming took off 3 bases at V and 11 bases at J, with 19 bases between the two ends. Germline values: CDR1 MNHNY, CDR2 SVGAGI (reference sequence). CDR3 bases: TGTGCCAGCAGTTATTTGGGAGGAGGAGGGAAGGCTTTCTTT. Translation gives CASSYLGGGGKAFF.

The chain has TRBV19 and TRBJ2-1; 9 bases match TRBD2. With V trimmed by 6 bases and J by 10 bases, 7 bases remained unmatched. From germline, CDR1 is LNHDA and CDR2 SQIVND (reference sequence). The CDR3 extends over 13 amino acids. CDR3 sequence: CASRAGGSGEQFF. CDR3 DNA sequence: TGTGCCAGTAGAGCGGGGGGCTCGGGGGAGCAGTTCTTC. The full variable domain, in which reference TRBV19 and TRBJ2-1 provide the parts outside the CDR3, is DGGITQSPKYLFRKEGQNVTLSCEQNLNHDAMYWYRQDPGQGLRLIYYSQIVNDFQKGDIAEGYSVSREKKESFPLTVTSAQKNPTAFYLCASRAGGSGEQFFGPGTRLTVL.

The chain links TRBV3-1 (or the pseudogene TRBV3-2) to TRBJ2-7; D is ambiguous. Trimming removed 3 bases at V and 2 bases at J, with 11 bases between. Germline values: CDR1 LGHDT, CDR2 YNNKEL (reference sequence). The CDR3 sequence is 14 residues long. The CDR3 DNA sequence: TGTGCCAGCAGCCATTCCGGGTCCACCTACGAGCAGTACTTC. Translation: CASSHSGSTYEQYF.

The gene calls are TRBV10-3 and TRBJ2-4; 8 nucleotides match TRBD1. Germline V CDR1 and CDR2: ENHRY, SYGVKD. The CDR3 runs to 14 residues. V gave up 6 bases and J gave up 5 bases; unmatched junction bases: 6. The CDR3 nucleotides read TGTGCCATCAGGCCCGACAGGGGCGAAAACATTCAGTACTTC. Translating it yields CAIRPDRGENIQYF.

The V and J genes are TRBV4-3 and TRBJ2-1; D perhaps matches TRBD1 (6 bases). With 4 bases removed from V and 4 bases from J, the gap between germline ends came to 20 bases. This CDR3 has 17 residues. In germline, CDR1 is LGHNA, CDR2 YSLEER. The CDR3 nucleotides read TGCGCCAGCAGCCCAGAACCCACAGGGAGAGGGTACAATGAGCAGTTCTTC. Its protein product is CASSPEPTGRGYNEQFF.

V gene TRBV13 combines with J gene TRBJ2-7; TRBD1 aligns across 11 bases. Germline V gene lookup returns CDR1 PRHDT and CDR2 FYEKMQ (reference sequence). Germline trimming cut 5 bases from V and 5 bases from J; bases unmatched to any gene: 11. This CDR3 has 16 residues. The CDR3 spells CASSPRPWDRGDEQYF. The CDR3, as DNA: TGTGCCAGCAGCCCCCGCCCTTGGGACAGGGGGGACGAGCAGTACTTC.

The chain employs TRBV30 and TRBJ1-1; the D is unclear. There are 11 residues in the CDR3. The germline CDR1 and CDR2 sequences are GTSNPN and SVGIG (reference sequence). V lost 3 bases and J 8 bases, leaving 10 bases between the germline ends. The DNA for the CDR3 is TGTGCCTGGAGAAGCCTCTCCGAAGCTTTCTTT. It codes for CAWRSLSEAFF.

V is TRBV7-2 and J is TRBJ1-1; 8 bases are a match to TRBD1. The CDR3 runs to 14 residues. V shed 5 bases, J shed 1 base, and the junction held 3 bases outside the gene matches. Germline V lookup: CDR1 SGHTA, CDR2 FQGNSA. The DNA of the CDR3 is TGTGCCAGCAGCCGGACAGGGCAGAACACTGAAGCTTTCTTT. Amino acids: CASSRTGQNTEAFF.

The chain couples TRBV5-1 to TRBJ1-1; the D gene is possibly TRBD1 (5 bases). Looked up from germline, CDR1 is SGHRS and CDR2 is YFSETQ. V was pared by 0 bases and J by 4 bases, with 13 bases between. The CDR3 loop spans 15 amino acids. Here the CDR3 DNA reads TGCGCCAGCAGCTTGGGTGCAGGGTTCGGCACTGAAGCTTTCTTT. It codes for CASSLGAGFGTEAFF.

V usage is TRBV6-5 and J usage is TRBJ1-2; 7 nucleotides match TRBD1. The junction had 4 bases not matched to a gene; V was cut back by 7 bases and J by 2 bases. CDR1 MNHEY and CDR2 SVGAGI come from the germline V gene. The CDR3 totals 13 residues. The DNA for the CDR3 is TGTGCCAGCACCTCGGACAGGAACTATGGCTACACCTTC. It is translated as CASTSDRNYGYTF.

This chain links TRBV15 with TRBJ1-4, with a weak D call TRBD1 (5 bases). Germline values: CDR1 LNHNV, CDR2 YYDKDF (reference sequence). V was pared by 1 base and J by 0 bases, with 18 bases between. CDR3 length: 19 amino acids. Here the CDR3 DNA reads TGTGCCACCAGCAGAGGGAGGGATCAAGGGGTTGCAACTAATGAAAAACTGTTTTTT. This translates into CATSRGRDQGVATNEKLFF.